A single sample gave rise to the 22 T cell receptor beta chains below, sequenced in a study of beta chain features in type 1 diabetes. Study-level results: Moderately but significantly shorter TCRB CDR3s were found in Type 1 diabetes patients in all four CD4+ subsets.

No antigen has been identified for these receptors. Sequenced material consisted of expressed TCRB transcripts (all of the isolated RNA was reverse transcribed). Sequencing used immunoSEQ multiplex PCR; TCRdb keeps in-frame clones, though not all of them. Among 500,000 to 650,000 clones, 9.5% to 15% were seen once, and the ten largest hold 0.095% to 0.15%. Sequencing input: naive CD4+ T cells from blood. The receptors here all came from a man younger than 45 with type 1 diabetes.

The chain carries TRBV27 and TRBJ2-1; D is uncertain. This CDR3 is 14 amino acids long. V dropped 5 bases and J dropped 8 bases, with 16 bases sitting between them. CDR1 is MNHEY, CDR2 SMNVEV, per germline (reference sequence). CDR3 residues: CASSRWSDGDEQFF. The CDR3 nucleotides are TGTGCCAGCAGTCGATGGTCGGATGGGGATGAGCAGTTCTTC.

This chain links TRBV25-1 with TRBJ1-1; 11 nucleotides line up with TRBD1. Germline CDR1 and CDR2: MGHDK and SYGVNS. This CDR3 is built from 17 residues. The trim removed 0 bases at V and 2 bases at J, leaving 5 bases unmatched. This chain's CDR3 is CASSEYGQGAPNTEAFF. In nucleotides, the CDR3 is TGTGCCAGCAGTGAATACGGACAGGGGGCCCCTAACACTGAAGCTTTCTTT.

This clone was observed a few times. The V and J genes are TRBV6-5 and TRBJ2-7, with 11 nucleotides matching TRBD1. V shed 2 bases, J shed 2 bases, and the junction held 5 bases outside the gene matches. Germline-derived CDR1 and CDR2 are MNHEY and SVGAGI. The CDR3 loop spans 16 amino acids. Written as DNA, the CDR3 is TGTGCCAGCAGTTACAATTCGGGACAGGGGGCCTACGAGCAGTACTTC. Translating it yields CASSYNSGQGAYEQYF.

This chain joins TRBV6-1 and TRBJ2-2; TRBD1 might be the D (6 bases). CDR1 and CDR2 from the germline V gene are MNHNS and SASEGT. Trimming stripped 8 bases from V and 3 bases from J, with 13 bases between. The CDR3 sequence is 14 residues long. The CDR3 nucleotides read TGTGCCAGCGGCAGGAGGACAGACACCGGGGAGCTGTTTTTT. It is translated as CASGRRTDTGELFF.

There are a few counts of this clone. The CDR3: CASSLAALAKNIQYF. CDR3 bases: TGTGCCAGCAGCCTTGCAGCCCTAGCCAAAAACATTCAGTACTTC. V and J are TRBV7-2 and TRBJ2-4; D is unresolved. The CDR3 has 15 amino acids. With 5 bases removed from V and 0 bases from J, the gap between germline ends came to 11 bases. CDR1 and CDR2 (germline): SGHTA, FQGNSA. Drawing the rest from reference TRBV7-2 and TRBJ2-4, the complete variable domain is GAGVSQSPSNKVTEKGKDVELRCDPISGHTALYWYRQSLGQGLEFLIYFQGNSAPDKSGLPSDRFSAERTGGSVSTLTIQRTQQEDSAVYLCASSLAALAKNIQYFGAGTRLSVL.

V gene TRBV7-2 combines with J gene TRBJ2-7; 11 bases match TRBD2. CDR1 SGHTA and CDR2 FQGNSA come from the germline V gene. The CDR3 is 16 amino acids. J gave up 10 bases and V 5 bases, and 16 bases lay outside the gene matches. The CDR3 reads CASSASPTSGGIPQYF. The CDR3 region has the DNA TGTGCCAGCAGCGCCTCACCTACTAGCGGGGGCATCCCCCAGTACTTC.

This clone has more than one count but fewer than ten. One end of the junction varies from germline; a read error may be responsible. V and J are TRBV5-4 and TRBJ1-2, with D tentatively TRBD1 (6 bases). The CDR3 extends over 16 amino acids. CDR1 and CDR2 from the germline V gene are SGHNT and YYREEE (reference sequence). The CDR3: CASSQDENREGYGYTF. The DNA of the CDR3 is TGCGCCAGCAGCCAAGATGAAAACAGGGAGGGCTATGGCTACACCTTC.

The J gene is TRBJ2-1, the V gene TRBV28; D may be TRBD1 (6 bases). V lost 3 bases, J lost 6 bases, and 12 bases lay in between. This CDR3 contains 14 residues. Germline V gene data show CDR1 as MDHEN and CDR2 as SYDVKM. In DNA form, the CDR3 reads TGTGCCAGCAGTTTGCTGGACAGACGCAATGAGCAGTTCTTC. It specifies CASSLLDRRNEQFF. Together with reference TRBV28 and TRBJ2-1, the CDR3 gives the full variable domain: DVKVTQSSRYLVKRTGEKVFLECVQDMDHENMFWYRQDPGLGLRLIYFSYDVKMKEKGDIPEGYSVSREKKERFSLILESASTNQTSMYLCASSLLDRRNEQFFGPGTRLTVL.

This clone was observed a handful of times. Other DNA sequences in the same sample also yield this CDR3. The V and J genes are TRBV7-9 and TRBJ2-7; no clear D. This CDR3 has 14 amino acids. V was shortened by 0 bases and J by 0 bases, with 6 bases between the two germline ends. CDR1 and CDR2 (germline): SEHNR, FQNEAQ (reference sequence). The CDR3 nucleotides are TGTGCCAGCAGCTTAGCGGGCAGCTCCTACGAGCAGTACTTC. It yields the protein CASSLAGSSYEQYF.

This clone was counted between two and nine times. The chain employs TRBV30 and TRBJ2-1; D may be TRBD1 (5 bases). V lost 1 base and J 2 bases, leaving 18 bases between the germline ends. Per germline, CDR1 GTSNPN and CDR2 SVGIG (reference sequence). This CDR3 contains 17 residues. Here the CDR3 reads CAWSGLAEVRAYNEQFF. In DNA, the CDR3 is TGTGCCTGGAGTGGATTAGCTGAGGTCAGGGCCTACAATGAGCAGTTCTTC.

V is TRBV7-2 and J is TRBJ2-7; 7 bases are shared with TRBD1. In germline, CDR1 is SGHTA, CDR2 FQGNSA. CDR3 length: 15 residues. Germline trimming cut 0 bases from V and 7 bases from J; bases unmatched to any gene: 9. DNA for the CDR3: TGTGCCAGCAGCTTAGCCCGGACAGGCCCTTGGGAGCAGTACTTC. This sequence encodes CASSLARTGPWEQYF.

The gene calls are TRBV28 and TRBJ1-5; D gene uncertain. Germline V gene lookup returns CDR1 MDHEN and CDR2 SYDVKM. The CDR3 runs 14 residues. V gave up 5 bases and J gave up 7 bases, with 15 bases separating them. Here the CDR3 reads CASSKSGGLQPQHF. The CDR3 DNA reads as TGTGCCAGCAGTAAATCAGGCGGTTTGCAGCCCCAGCATTTT.

This clone was counted only a few times. This chain uses TRBV6-1 with TRBJ1-6; D call uncertain. CDR3 length: 14 amino acids. Germline CDR1 is MNHNS and CDR2 is SASEGT. Trimming removed 7 bases at V and 9 bases at J, with 16 bases between. The CDR3 sequence is CASTGVYGSSPLHF. The CDR3 DNA is TGTGCCAGCACCGGAGTCTATGGGTCTTCACCCCTCCACTTT.

The chain employs TRBV7-2 and TRBJ2-5; 8 nucleotides line up with TRBD1. V was pared by 6 bases and J by 5 bases, with 2 bases of the junction left unmatched. The CDR3 spans 12 residues. The V gene's germline CDR1 is SGHTA and CDR2 FQGNSA. For the CDR3, the DNA is TGTGCCAGCAGACGGACAGGGGAGACCCAGTACTTC. Amino acid sequence: CASRRTGETQYF.

This chain connects TRBV7-2 to TRBJ1-2, with D possibly being TRBD1 (6 bases). The germline gives CDR1 SGHTA, CDR2 FQGNSA. V shed 4 bases and J shed 3 bases, with 18 bases lying between them. CDR3 length: 16 residues. In DNA, the CDR3 is TGTGCCAGCAGCTACCTGGGACAAGGGGGGCACTATGGCTACACCTTC. It codes for CASSYLGQGGHYGYTF.

This chain connects TRBV5-1 to TRBJ2-7; 7 nucleotides match TRBD1. CDR3 length equals 15 residues. J was trimmed by 0 bases and V by 6 bases; bases with no gene match: 9. The germline gives CDR1 SGHRS, CDR2 YFSETQ. DNA for the CDR3: TGCGCCAGCACCATGACAGGGAAGAGCTCCTACGAGCAGTACTTC. This codes for CASTMTGKSSYEQYF.

The V and J genes are TRBV6-1 and TRBJ2-5; D may be TRBD1 (6 bases). V was trimmed by 10 bases and J by 0 bases, leaving 12 bases between them. CDR3 length equals 13 residues. Per germline, CDR1 MNHNS and CDR2 SASEGT. CDR3 coding DNA: TGTGCCACCGGGACAAGGTACCAAGAGACCCAGTACTTC. Its translation is CATGTRYQETQYF.

The chain employs TRBV4-3 and TRBJ2-1, with a weak D call TRBD2 (6 bases). In germline, CDR1 is LGHNA, CDR2 YSLEER. V was shortened by 0 bases and J by 6 bases, with 12 bases between the two germline ends. This CDR3 region has 15 residues. CDR3 amino acids: CASSQDYGGVNEQFF. The DNA for the CDR3 is TGCGCCAGCAGCCAAGATTATGGCGGGGTCAATGAGCAGTTCTTC.

The sample holds a few counts of this clone. The chain has TRBV6-6 and TRBJ1-5; TRBD1 aligns across 7 bases. CDR1 is MNHNY, CDR2 SVGAGI, per germline (reference sequence). This CDR3 has 14 residues. Trimming removed 5 bases from V and 2 bases from J; junction bases left unmatched: 3. The CDR3 region is CASSLGQRNQPQHF. For the CDR3, the DNA is TGTGCCAGCAGTCTGGGACAGCGCAATCAGCCCCAGCATTTT.

The chain uses TRBV6-5 and TRBJ2-3; a possible D gene is TRBD1 (5 bases). The CDR3 spans 16 residues. With 0 bases removed from V and 4 bases from J, the gap between germline ends came to 14 bases. The germline CDR1 and CDR2 sequences are MNHEY and SVGAGI. Here the CDR3 DNA reads TGTGCCAGCAGTTACTCGAAGGACACCCTCCCAGATACGCAGTATTTT. Its protein product is CASSYSKDTLPDTQYF.

The chain recombines TRBV7-8 with TRBJ2-1; 8 bases fit TRBD2. The CDR3 consists of 14 residues. Germline values: CDR1 SGHVS, CDR2 FQNEAQ. V lost 6 bases and J lost 15; bases outside the gene matches: 16. CDR3 coding DNA: TGTGCCAGCAGTTACAAACAAGGTCGCGGGGGGCTGTTCTTC. Residues: CASSYKQGRGGLFF.

The chain is built from TRBV15 and TRBJ2-3; weak D call: TRBD2 (5 bases). The CDR3 loop spans 17 amino acids. Trimming cost V 4 bases and J 1 base, with 18 bases left between them. CDR1 and CDR2 (germline): LNHNV, YYDKDF (reference sequence). CDR3 DNA sequence: TGTGCCACCAGCACCCGAACGCGGGCTCCGGGCACAGATACGCAGTATTTT. It specifies CATSTRTRAPGTDTQYF.